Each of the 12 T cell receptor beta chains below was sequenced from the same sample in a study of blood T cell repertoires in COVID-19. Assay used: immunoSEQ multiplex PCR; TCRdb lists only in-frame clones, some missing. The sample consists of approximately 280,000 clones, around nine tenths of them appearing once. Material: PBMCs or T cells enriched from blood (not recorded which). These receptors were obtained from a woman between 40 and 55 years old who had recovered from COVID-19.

For the CDR3, the DNA is TGCGCCAGCAGCTTGGTTCTAGCGGGCGCCTACGAGCAGTACTTC. Residues: CASSLVLAGAYEQYF. This rearrangement joins TRBV5-1 to TRBJ2-7; 8 bases align to TRBD2. Germline trimming cut 0 bases from V and 2 bases from J; bases unmatched to any gene: 4. Germline V gene data show CDR1 as SGHRS and CDR2 as YFSETQ. The CDR3 contains 15 residues. Full variable domain (remainder filled in from reference TRBV5-1 and TRBJ2-7): KAGVTQTPRYLIKTRGQQVTLSCSPISGHRSVSWYQQTPGQGLQFLFEYFSETQRNKGNFPGRFSGRQFSNSRSEMNVSTLELGDSALYLCASSLVLAGAYEQYFGPGTRLTVT.

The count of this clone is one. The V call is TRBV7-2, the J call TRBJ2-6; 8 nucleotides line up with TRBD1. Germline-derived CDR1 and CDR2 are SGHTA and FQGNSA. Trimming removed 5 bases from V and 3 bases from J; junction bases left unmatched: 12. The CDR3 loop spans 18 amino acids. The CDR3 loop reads CASSPGAGQVFGANVLTF. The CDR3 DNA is TGTGCCAGCAGCCCGGGCGCGGGACAGGTCTTTGGGGCCAACGTCCTGACTTTC. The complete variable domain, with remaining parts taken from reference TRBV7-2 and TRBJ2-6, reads GAGVSQSPSNKVTEKGKDVELRCDPISGHTALYWYRQSLGQGLEFLIYFQGNSAPDKSGLPSDRFSAERTGGSVSTLTIQRTQQEDSAVYLCASSPGAGQVFGANVLTFGAGSRLTVL.

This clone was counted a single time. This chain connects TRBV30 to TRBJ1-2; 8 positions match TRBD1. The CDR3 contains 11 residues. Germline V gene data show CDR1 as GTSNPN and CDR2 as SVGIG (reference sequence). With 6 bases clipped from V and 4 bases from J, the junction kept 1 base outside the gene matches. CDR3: CACDRGYGYTF. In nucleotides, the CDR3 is TGTGCCTGTGACAGGGGCTATGGCTACACCTTC.

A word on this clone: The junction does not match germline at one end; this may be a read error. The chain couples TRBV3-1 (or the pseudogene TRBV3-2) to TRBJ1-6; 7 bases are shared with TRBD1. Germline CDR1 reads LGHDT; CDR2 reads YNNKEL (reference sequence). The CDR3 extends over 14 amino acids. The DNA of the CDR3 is TGTGCCAGCAGCCCACAAAGGTTGGACAGGTTAAGGATTTTT. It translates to CASSPQRLDRLRIF.

The CDR3 sequence: CASSANEVPETQYF. The CDR3 DNA reads TGTGCCAGCAGCGCGAATGAGGTCCCAGAGACCCAGTACTTC. This chain uses TRBV7-9 with TRBJ2-5; D is undetermined. CDR1 SEHNR and CDR2 FQNEAQ come from the germline V gene (reference sequence). V lost 5 bases, J lost 4 bases, and 14 bases lay in between. The CDR3 contains 14 residues.

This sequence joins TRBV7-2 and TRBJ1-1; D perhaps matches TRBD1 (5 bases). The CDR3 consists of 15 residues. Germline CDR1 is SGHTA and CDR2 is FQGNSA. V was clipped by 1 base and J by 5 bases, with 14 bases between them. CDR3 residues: CASSLVGRAGTEAFF. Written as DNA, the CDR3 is TGTGCCAGCAGCTTAGTTGGCAGGGCGGGGACTGAAGCTTTCTTT.

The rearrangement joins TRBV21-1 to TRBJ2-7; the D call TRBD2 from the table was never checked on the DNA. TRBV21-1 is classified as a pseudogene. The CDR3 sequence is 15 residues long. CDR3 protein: CASSKGGPGGYLQYF. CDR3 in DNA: TGTGCCAGCAGCAAAGGGGGACCGGGGGGATATTTGCAGTACTTC.

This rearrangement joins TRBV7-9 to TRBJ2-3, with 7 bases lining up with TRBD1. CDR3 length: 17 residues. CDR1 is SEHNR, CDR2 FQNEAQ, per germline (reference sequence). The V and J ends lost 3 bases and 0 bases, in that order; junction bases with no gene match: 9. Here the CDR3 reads CASSFLTGFTSTDTQYF. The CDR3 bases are TGTGCCAGCAGCTTCCTGACAGGGTTTACTAGCACAGATACGCAGTATTTT.

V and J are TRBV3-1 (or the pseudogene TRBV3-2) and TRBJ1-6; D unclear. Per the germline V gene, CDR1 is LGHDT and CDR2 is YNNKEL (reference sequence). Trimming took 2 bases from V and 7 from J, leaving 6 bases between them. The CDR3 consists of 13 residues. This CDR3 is CASSQTENSPLHF. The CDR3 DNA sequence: TGTGCCAGCAGCCAAACCGAGAATTCACCCCTCCACTTT.

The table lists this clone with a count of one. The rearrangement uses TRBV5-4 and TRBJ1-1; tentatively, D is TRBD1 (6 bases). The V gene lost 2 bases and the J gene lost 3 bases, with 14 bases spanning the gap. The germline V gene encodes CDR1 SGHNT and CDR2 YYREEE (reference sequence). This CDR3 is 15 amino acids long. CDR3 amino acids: CASSLGGEGDTEAFF. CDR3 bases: TGTGCCAGCAGCTTAGGGGGGGAAGGAGACACTGAAGCTTTCTTT.

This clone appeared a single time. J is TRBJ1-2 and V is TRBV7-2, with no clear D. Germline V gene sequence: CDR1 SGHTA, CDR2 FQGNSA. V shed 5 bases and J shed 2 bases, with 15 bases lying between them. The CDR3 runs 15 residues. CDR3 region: CASSIDFIVNYGYTF. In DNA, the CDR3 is TGTGCCAGCAGCATAGACTTCATAGTGAACTATGGCTACACCTTC. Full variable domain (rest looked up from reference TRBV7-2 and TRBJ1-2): GAGVSQSPSNKVTEKGKDVELRCDPISGHTALYWYRQSLGQGLEFLIYFQGNSAPDKSGLPSDRFSAERTGGSVSTLTIQRTQQEDSAVYLCASSIDFIVNYGYTFGSGTRLTVV.

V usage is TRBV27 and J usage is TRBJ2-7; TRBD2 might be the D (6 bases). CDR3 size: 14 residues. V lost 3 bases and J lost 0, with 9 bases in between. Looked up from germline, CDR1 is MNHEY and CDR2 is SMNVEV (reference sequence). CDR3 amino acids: CASSFRGVSYEQYF. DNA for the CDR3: TGTGCCAGCAGTTTTCGCGGGGTCTCCTACGAGCAGTACTTC.